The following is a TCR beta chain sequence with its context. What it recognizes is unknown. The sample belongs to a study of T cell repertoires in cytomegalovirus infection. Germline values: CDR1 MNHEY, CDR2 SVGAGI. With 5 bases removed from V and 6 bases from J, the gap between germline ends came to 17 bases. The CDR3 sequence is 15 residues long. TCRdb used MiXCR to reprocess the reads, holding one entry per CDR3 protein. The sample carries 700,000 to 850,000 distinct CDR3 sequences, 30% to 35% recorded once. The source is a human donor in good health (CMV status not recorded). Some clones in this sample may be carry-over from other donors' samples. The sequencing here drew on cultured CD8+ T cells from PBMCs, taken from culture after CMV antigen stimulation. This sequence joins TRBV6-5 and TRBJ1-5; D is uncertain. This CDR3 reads CASSLRAPGSQPQHF. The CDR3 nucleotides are TGTGCCAGCAGTCTTAGGGCCCCAGGAAGTCAGCCCCAGCATTTT.